This record concerns one T cell receptor beta chain sequence. Its antigen is currently unknown. The sample belongs to a study of Ad26.COV2.S vaccination and SARS-CoV-2 variants. Study outcomes and limitations: Similar non-spike TCR breadth was seen in vaccine and placebo recipients.

Germline V lookup: CDR1 LGHNA, CDR2 YSLEER. There are 16 residues in the CDR3. J lost 7 bases, V lost 3 bases, and 11 bases had no gene match. Specified treatment: around 19 received Ad26.COV2.S at low or high dose, single or two shots; 5 received placebo; per-sample allocation not given. Sampling took place 63 days after the first vaccine or placebo injection. The method was immunoSEQ multiplex PCR; TCRdb's version includes in-frame clones alone and lacks a portion of them. The sample carries about 460,000 clones, approximately 90% recorded once. Sequencing was performed on peripheral blood, taken in a trial of Ad26.COV2.S vaccine versus placebo. The chain carries TRBV4-3 and TRBJ1-5, with 8 bases identical to TRBD1. This clonotype was obtained from a person between 18 and 60 years old who received the Ad26.COV2.S COVID-19 vaccine or a placebo. CDR3 nucleotides: TGCGCCAGCAGCCAGGTATACAGGGGGGGTTACCAGCCCCAGCATTTT. This gives the protein CASSQVYRGGYQPQHF.